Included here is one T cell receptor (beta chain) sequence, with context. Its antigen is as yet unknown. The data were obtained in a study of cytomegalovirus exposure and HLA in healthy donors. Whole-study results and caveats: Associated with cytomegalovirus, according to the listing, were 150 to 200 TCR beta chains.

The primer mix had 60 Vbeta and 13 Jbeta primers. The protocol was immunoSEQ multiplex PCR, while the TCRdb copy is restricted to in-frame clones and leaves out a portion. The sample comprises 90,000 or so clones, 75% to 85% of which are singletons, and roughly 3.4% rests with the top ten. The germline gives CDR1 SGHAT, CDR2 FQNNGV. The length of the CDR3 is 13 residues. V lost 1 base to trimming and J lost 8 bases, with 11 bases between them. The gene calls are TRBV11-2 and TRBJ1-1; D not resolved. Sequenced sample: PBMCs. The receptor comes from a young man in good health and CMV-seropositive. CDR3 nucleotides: TGTGCCAGCAGCTTAGGGGCAGTGGCGGAAGCTTTCTTT. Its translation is CASSLGAVAEAFF.